Below are 3 T cell receptor beta chains sequenced from a single sample in a study of response to subunit inactivated influenza vaccine. TCRdb reanalysed the RT-PCR reads using MiXCR and keeps one entry per CDR3 protein. Among around 790,000 distinct CDR3 sequences listed, about 20% were seen once. Sequencing used PBMCs from blood, obtained 5 days after vaccination. Every receptor here comes from a man in his forties or fifties who received an inactivated influenza vaccine.

Concerning this clonotype itself: A single base is all that separates this from a far larger clone, so a read error is likely. This chain joins TRBV5-1 and TRBJ2-7; 8 bases agree with TRBD1. The CDR3 has 14 amino acids. Germline V gene sequence: CDR1 SGHRS, CDR2 YFSETQ. V lost 7 bases, J lost 4 bases, and 10 bases stayed unmatched. In nucleotides, the CDR3 is TGCGCCAGCTGCTCAGGACAGGGTCTGTACGAGCAGTACTTC. This gives the protein CASCSGQGLYEQYF.

This clonotype was detected only a few times. V usage is TRBV5-1 and J usage is TRBJ2-1; weak D call: TRBD1 (6 bases). V was clipped by 0 bases and J by 10 bases, with 11 bases between them. Germline V gene sequence: CDR1 SGHRS, CDR2 YFSETQ. The CDR3 has 13 amino acids. The chain's CDR3 is CASSLDRAEEQFF. The CDR3 DNA reads as TGCGCCAGCAGCTTGGACAGGGCAGAGGAGCAGTTCTTC.

The chain couples TRBV25-1 to TRBJ2-5; 7 bases match TRBD1. V was clipped by 5 bases and J by 0 bases; unmatched bases: 9. This CDR3 has 16 amino acids. Germline V lookup: CDR1 MGHDK, CDR2 SYGVNS. For the CDR3, the DNA is TGTGCCAGCAGTAAATTAGGGGGACAGAACCAAGAGACCCAGTACTTC. This codes for CASSKLGGQNQETQYF.